This T cell receptor beta chain was found in a study of blood T cell repertoires in COVID-19. Whole-study context: Acute and convalescent COVID-19 samples came from the United States, Italy and Spain. Sample material is recorded as cDNA or gDNA derived from T cells, B-cell-depleted T cells, or PBMCs.

How the authors handled the data: Reference gene primers were amplified, and this amplification served to estimate nucleated cell counts. The assay was immunoSEQ multiplex PCR, and TCRdb's table has in-frame clones only and misses some. V and J calls plus clone size are reproduced from that table; the DNA served to infer D and trimming. The table has about 23,000 clones, roughly 85% seen once. The sequence derives from a man between 70 and 80 years old in a cohort sampled during active COVID-19. Sequencing was done on a sample of peripheral blood.

The CDR3 DNA reads as TGTGCCACCAGCAGAGAGGCTAGCGGGAGGGCCCAAGAGACCCAGTACTTC. This sequence encodes CATSREASGRAQETQYF. V is TRBV15 and J is TRBJ2-5; 12 nucleotides line up with TRBD2. The V segment lost 0 bases and the J segment 1 base; nucleotides outside the gene matches: 3. This CDR3 spans 17 amino acids. Germline V gives CDR1 LNHNV, CDR2 YYDKDF (reference sequence).